The subject of this entry is one T cell receptor beta chain. Antigen specificity is unknown. TCRdb reanalyzed the 5' RACE reads, giving one entry per CDR3 protein sequence and no DNA. Here the sample table reports over 250,000 distinct CDR3 sequences. The data were obtained in a study of T cells expressing NK-cell markers. Turning to the study itself: Sequenced donors, eight in total, included seven who were HCMV-seropositive and one who was seronegative. General study findings and limits: The study left the HCMV specificity of expanded NKG2C+ T cell clones unresolved.

This CDR3 comprises 15 residues. Looked up from germline, CDR1 is SGHTA and CDR2 is FQGNSA. The sequenced sample was blood T cells: a sorted CD56 or NKG2C T cell subset, CD4+ or CD8+ T cells, or bulk PBMC T cells (not recorded which). V is TRBV7-2 and J is TRBJ1-3; the D call of TRBD1 rests on TCRdb alone, since no DNA is present to check it. This TCR was recovered from a woman aged 18-69 years in good health. The CDR3 spells CASSPGVGSGNTIYF.